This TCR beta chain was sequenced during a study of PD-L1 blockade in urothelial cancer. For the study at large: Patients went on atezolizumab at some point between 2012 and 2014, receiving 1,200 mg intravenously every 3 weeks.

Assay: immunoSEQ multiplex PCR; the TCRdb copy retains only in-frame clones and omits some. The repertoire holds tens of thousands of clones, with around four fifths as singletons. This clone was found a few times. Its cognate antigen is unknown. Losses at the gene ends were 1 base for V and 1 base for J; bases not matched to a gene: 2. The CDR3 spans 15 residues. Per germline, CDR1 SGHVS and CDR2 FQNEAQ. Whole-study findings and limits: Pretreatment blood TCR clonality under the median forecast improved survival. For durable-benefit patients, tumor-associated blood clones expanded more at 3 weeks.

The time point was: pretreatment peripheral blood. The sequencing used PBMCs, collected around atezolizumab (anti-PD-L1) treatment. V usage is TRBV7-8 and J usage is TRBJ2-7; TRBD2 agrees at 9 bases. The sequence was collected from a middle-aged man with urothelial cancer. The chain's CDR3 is CASSLGGLASYEQYF. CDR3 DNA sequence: TGTGCCAGCAGCTTAGGGGGACTAGCATCCTACGAGCAGTACTTC.